This is a list of T cell receptor beta chains from one sample in a study of shared clonotypes between healthy human individuals. Only in-frame clones appear in the TCRdb table, and some are missing; sequencing was by immunoSEQ multiplex PCR. The repertoire consists of about 1.5 million clones, with approximately 98% occurring once and the leading ten covering around 0.47%. The sequenced sample consisted of naive CD4+ T cells sorted from blood. All receptors derive from a man aged 25 to 45 in good health. The conserved cysteine and the conserved F or W are not part of the CDR3 here. A D gene is named only where the DNA matches it firmly.

D gene: .
CDR3 length: 12
V gene: TRBV7-3
J gene: TRBJ2-2
CDR3 protein: ASGAGPNTGELF

D gene: .
CDR3 length: 13
V gene: TRBV4-3
J gene: TRBJ2-7
CDR3 protein: ASSQAANLPYEQY

D gene: .
CDR3 length: 10
V gene: TRBV30
J gene: TRBJ1-2
CDR3 protein: AGGLPPGGYT

D gene: TRBD2
CDR3 length: 12
V gene: TRBV7-3
J gene: TRBJ2-5
CDR3 protein: ASSLTREEETQY

D gene: TRBD2
CDR3 length: 11
V gene: TRBV28
J gene: TRBJ2-7
CDR3 protein: ASGGGGPYEQY

D gene: TRBD1
CDR3 length: 14
V gene: TRBV25-1
J gene: TRBJ1-3
CDR3 protein: ASSDGDRAAGNTIY

D gene: .
CDR3 length: 12
V gene: TRBV7-2
J gene: TRBJ2-2
CDR3 protein: ASSVTSFTGELF

D gene: TRBD1
CDR3 length: 14
V gene: TRBV15
J gene: TRBJ2-1
CDR3 protein: ATSATGGAHYNEQF

D gene: .
CDR3 length: 13
V gene: TRBV14
J gene: TRBJ2-7
CDR3 protein: ASSQDGRKGDEQY

D gene: .
CDR3 length: 15
V gene: TRBV7-9
J gene: TRBJ2-2
CDR3 protein: ASSPGGGPFNTGELF

D gene: .
CDR3 length: 11
V gene: TRBV28
J gene: TRBJ1-2
CDR3 protein: ASSGDIAYGYT

D gene: .
CDR3 length: 13
V gene: TRBV27
J gene: TRBJ2-7
CDR3 protein: ASRAQGTGSYEQY

D gene: TRBD1
CDR3 length: 15
V gene: TRBV19
J gene: TRBJ2-6
CDR3 protein: ASSMDRGRPGANVLT

D gene: TRBD1
CDR3 length: 11
V gene: TRBV29-1
J gene: TRBJ1-4
CDR3 protein: SVEGQGNEKLF

D gene: .
CDR3 length: 13
V gene: TRBV5-1
J gene: TRBJ2-3
CDR3 protein: ASSLAESPTDTQY

D gene: .
CDR3 length: 13
V gene: TRBV13
J gene: TRBJ2-1
CDR3 protein: ASSPGRGAYNEQF

D gene: .
CDR3 length: 11
V gene: TRBV7-2
J gene: TRBJ2-7
CDR3 protein: ASSAGPSYEQY

D gene: TRBD2
CDR3 length: 14
V gene: TRBV28
J gene: TRBJ2-3
CDR3 protein: ASSLGAGASTDTQY

D gene: .
CDR3 length: 11
V gene: TRBV5-5
J gene: TRBJ2-7
CDR3 protein: ASSPQNSYEQY

D gene: .
CDR3 length: 12
V gene: TRBV27
J gene: TRBJ1-5
CDR3 protein: ASIARYRVGPQH

D gene: TRBD1
CDR3 length: 16
V gene: TRBV18
J gene: TRBJ2-3
CDR3 protein: ASSLMPGQGSSTDTQY

D gene: TRBD2
CDR3 length: 13
V gene: TRBV15
J gene: TRBJ2-1
CDR3 protein: ATSKGLAGELEQF

D gene: .
CDR3 length: 15
V gene: TRBV9
J gene: TRBJ2-1
CDR3 protein: ASSVRGVSSLDNEQF

D gene: .
CDR3 length: 18
V gene: TRBV18
J gene: TRBJ2-7
CDR3 protein: ASSPLERGHFPASTYEQY

D gene: TRBD1
CDR3 length: 11
V gene: TRBV6-5
J gene: TRBJ2-7
CDR3 protein: ASSYTNRGEQY

D gene: TRBD1
CDR3 length: 13
V gene: TRBV6-6
J gene: TRBJ2-7
CDR3 protein: ASSYRQGVGYEQY

D gene: TRBD2
CDR3 length: 13
V gene: TRBV9
J gene: TRBJ2-1
CDR3 protein: ASSVVGGPPNEQF

D gene: TRBD2
CDR3 length: 13
V gene: TRBV9
J gene: TRBJ2-3
CDR3 protein: ASSPGGLRTDTQY

D gene: TRBD2
CDR3 length: 13
V gene: TRBV10-2
J gene: TRBJ2-3
CDR3 protein: ASRGLAGTTDTQY

D gene: TRBD2
CDR3 length: 14
V gene: TRBV28
J gene: TRBJ2-1
CDR3 protein: ASRSWTSAFYNEQF

D gene: .
CDR3 length: 10
V gene: TRBV29-1
J gene: TRBJ1-1
CDR3 protein: SVELVNTEAF

D gene: TRBD1
CDR3 length: 13
V gene: TRBV18
J gene: TRBJ2-7
CDR3 protein: ASSRGTGAPYEQY

D gene: TRBD1
CDR3 length: 13
V gene: TRBV11-3
J gene: TRBJ2-5
CDR3 protein: ASSLGQGNAETQY

D gene: .
CDR3 length: 12
V gene: TRBV2
J gene: TRBJ1-1
CDR3 protein: ASMFLIANTEAF

D gene: .
CDR3 length: 12
V gene: TRBV7-3
J gene: TRBJ2-7
CDR3 protein: ASSPGVSTYEQY

D gene: TRBD1
CDR3 length: 11
V gene: TRBV10-3
J gene: TRBJ2-5
CDR3 protein: AIRTGDEETQY

D gene: .
CDR3 length: 12
V gene: TRBV30
J gene: TRBJ2-1
CDR3 protein: AWTPQSSYNEQF

D gene: .
CDR3 length: 12
V gene: TRBV28
J gene: TRBJ2-5
CDR3 protein: ASTKMGGRYTQY

D gene: .
CDR3 length: 9
V gene: TRBV7-9
J gene: TRBJ2-7
CDR3 protein: ASSPGNEQY

D gene: TRBD2
CDR3 length: 13
V gene: TRBV27
J gene: TRBJ2-2
CDR3 protein: ASSFYGRGAGELF

D gene: .
CDR3 length: 9
V gene: TRBV10-3
J gene: TRBJ2-1
CDR3 protein: AISESSEQF

D gene: TRBD1
CDR3 length: 11
V gene: TRBV7-9
J gene: TRBJ1-1
CDR3 protein: ASSRVGGTGAF

D gene: .
CDR3 length: 12
V gene: TRBV28
J gene: TRBJ2-7
CDR3 protein: ASSSLQGYYEQY

D gene: TRBD1
CDR3 length: 11
V gene: TRBV5-1
J gene: TRBJ2-7
CDR3 protein: ASSQTDRAGQY

D gene: TRBD2
CDR3 length: 15
V gene: TRBV15
J gene: TRBJ2-1
CDR3 protein: ATSRDRLAGPGDEQF

D gene: .
CDR3 length: 12
V gene: TRBV7-6
J gene: TRBJ2-7
CDR3 protein: ASSLSRAGFEQY

D gene: TRBD2
CDR3 length: 14
V gene: TRBV18
J gene: TRBJ2-3
CDR3 protein: ASSPGAGGITDTQY

D gene: .
CDR3 length: 12
V gene: TRBV18
J gene: TRBJ2-5
CDR3 protein: ASSPTVYQETQY

D gene: TRBD1
CDR3 length: 13
V gene: TRBV5-1
J gene: TRBJ1-4
CDR3 protein: ASSWQGATNEKLF

D gene: .
CDR3 length: 11
V gene: TRBV7-2
J gene: TRBJ1-2
CDR3 protein: ASSLNVRTGYT

D gene: .
CDR3 length: 12
V gene: TRBV7-9
J gene: TRBJ2-5
CDR3 protein: ASSLADTQETQY

D gene: .
CDR3 length: 14
V gene: TRBV7-9
J gene: TRBJ2-7
CDR3 protein: ASSFLTGAISYEQY

D gene: .
CDR3 length: 12
V gene: TRBV28
J gene: TRBJ2-1
CDR3 protein: ATNLDPANNEQF

D gene: .
CDR3 length: 12
V gene: TRBV5-1
J gene: TRBJ2-7
CDR3 protein: ASSLGLSSYEQY

D gene: .
CDR3 length: 11
V gene: TRBV28
J gene: TRBJ1-2
CDR3 protein: ASSIAPNYGYT